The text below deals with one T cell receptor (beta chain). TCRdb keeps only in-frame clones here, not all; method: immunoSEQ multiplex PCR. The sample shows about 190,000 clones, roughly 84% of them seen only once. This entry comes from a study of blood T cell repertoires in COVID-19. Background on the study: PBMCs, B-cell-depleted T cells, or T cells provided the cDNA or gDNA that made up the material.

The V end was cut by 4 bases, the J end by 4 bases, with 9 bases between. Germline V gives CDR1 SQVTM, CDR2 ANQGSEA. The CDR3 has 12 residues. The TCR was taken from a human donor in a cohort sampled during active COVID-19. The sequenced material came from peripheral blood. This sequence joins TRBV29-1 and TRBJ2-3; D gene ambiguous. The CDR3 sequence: CSVGGGADTQYF. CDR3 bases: TGCAGCGTTGGAGGCGGTGCAGATACGCAGTATTTT.